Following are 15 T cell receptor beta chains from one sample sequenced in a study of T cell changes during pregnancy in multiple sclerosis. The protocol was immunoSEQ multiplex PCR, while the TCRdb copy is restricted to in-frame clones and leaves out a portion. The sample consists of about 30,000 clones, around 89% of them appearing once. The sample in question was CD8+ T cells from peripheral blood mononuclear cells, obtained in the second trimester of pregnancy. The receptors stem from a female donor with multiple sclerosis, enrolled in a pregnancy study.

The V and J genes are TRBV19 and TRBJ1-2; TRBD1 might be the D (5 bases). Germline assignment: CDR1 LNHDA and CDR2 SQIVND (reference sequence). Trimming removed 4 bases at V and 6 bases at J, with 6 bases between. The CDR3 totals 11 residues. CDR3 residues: CASSTTDGYTF. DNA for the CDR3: TGTGCCAGTAGTACGACAGATGGCTACACCTTC. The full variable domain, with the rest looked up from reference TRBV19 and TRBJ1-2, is DGGITQSPKYLFRKEGQNVTLSCEQNLNHDAMYWYRQDPGQGLRLIYYSQIVNDFQKGDIAEGYSVSREKKESFPLTVTSAQKNPTAFYLCASSTTDGYTFGSGTRLTVV.

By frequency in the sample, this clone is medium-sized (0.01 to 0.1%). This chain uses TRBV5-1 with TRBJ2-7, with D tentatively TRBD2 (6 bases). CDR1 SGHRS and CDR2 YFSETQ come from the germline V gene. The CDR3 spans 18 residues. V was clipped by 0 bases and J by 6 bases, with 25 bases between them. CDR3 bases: TGCGCCAGCAGCTTGGTATGGCGGGAAAGTGGGGTAATCTCCGAGCAGTACTTC. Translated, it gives CASSLVWRESGVISEQYF.

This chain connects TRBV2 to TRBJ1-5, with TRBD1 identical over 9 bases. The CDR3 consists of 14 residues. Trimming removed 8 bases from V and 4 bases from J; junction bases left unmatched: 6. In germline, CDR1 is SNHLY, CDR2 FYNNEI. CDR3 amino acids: CASQGGTGNQPQHF. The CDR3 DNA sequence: TGTGCCAGCCAGGGAGGGACAGGGAATCAGCCCCAGCATTTT. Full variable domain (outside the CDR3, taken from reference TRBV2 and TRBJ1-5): EPEVTQTPSHQVTQMGQEVILRCVPISNHLYFYWYRQILGQKVEFLVSFYNNEISEKSEIFDDQFSVERPDGSNFTLKIRSTKLEDSAMYFCASQGGTGNQPQHFGDGTRLSIL.

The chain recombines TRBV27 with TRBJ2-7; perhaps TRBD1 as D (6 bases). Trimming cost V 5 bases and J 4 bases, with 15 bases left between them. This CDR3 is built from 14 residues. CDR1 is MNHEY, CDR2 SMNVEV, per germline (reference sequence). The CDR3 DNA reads TGTGCCAGCAGTCCCGATCCAACAGGGTACGAGCAGTACTTC. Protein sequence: CASSPDPTGYEQYF.

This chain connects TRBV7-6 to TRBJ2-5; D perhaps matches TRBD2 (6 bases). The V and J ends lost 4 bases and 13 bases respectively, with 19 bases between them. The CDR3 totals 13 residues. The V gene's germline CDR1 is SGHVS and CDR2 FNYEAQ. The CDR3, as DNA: TGTGCCAGCAGCTCCCCACTAGCCCTGGATTGGTACTTC. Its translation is CASSSPLALDWYF. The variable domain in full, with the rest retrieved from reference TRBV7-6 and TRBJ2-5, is GAGVSQSPRYKVTKRGQDVALRCDPISGHVSLYWYRQALGQGPEFLTYFNYEAQQDKSGLPNDRFSAERPEGSISTLTIQRTEQRDSAMYRCASSSPLALDWYFGPGTRLLVL.

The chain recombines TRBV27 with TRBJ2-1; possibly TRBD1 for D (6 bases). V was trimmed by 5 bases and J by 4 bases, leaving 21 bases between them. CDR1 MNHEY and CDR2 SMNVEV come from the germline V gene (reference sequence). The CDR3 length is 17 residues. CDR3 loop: CASSHTIGTIDYNEQFF. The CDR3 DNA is TGTGCCAGCAGTCATACGATCGGGACAATAGATTACAATGAGCAGTTCTTC.

CDR3 protein: CASSREGGGNQPQHF. The DNA of the CDR3 is TGCGCCAGCAGCCGGGAGGGGGGGGGCAATCAGCCCCAGCATTTT. The chain is built from TRBV5-1 and TRBJ1-5; D may be TRBD1 (6 bases). CDR1 is SGHRS, CDR2 YFSETQ, per germline. This CDR3 spans 15 amino acids. V was shortened by 4 bases and J by 2 bases, with 13 bases between the two germline ends.

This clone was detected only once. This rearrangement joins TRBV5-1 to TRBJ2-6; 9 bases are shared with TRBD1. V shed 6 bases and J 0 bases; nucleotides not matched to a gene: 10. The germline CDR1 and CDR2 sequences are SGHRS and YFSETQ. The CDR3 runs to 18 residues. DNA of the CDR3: TGCGCCAGCACTCTGACAGGGGGAATCATCTCTGGGGCCAACGTCCTGACTTTC. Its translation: CASTLTGGIISGANVLTF.

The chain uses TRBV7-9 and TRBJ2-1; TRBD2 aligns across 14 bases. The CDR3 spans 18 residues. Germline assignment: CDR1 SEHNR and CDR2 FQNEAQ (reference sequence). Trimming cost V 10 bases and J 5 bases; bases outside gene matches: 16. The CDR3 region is CATTTGTSGGRTNNEQFF. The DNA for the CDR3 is TGTGCCACCACTACCGGGACTAGCGGGGGCCGTACGAACAATGAGCAGTTCTTC.

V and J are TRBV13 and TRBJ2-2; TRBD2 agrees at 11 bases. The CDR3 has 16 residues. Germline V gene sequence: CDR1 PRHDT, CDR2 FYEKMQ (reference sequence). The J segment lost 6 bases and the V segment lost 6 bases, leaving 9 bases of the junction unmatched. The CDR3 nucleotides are TGTGCCAGCAGTTTCACTAGCGGGAGACGGGCCGGGGAGCTGTTTTTT. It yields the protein CASSFTSGRRAGELFF.

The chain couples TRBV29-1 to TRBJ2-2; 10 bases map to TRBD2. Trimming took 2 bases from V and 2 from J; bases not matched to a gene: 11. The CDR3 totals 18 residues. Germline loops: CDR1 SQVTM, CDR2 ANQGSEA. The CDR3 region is CSVEPSGGLGANTGELFF. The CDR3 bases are TGCAGCGTTGAACCTAGCGGGGGCCTCGGCGCTAACACCGGGGAGCTGTTTTTT.

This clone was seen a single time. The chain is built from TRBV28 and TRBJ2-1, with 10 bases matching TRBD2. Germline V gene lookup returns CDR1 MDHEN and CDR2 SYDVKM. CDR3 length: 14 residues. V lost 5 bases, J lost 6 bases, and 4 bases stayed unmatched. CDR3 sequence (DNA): TGTGCCAGCAGTGATCGGACTAGCGGCAATGAGCAGTTCTTC. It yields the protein CASSDRTSGNEQFF.

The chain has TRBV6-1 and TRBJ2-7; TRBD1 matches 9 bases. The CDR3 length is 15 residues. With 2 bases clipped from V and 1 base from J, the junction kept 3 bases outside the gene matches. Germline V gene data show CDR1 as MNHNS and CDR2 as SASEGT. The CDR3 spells CASSERGQGSYEQYF. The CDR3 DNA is TGTGCCAGCAGTGAAAGGGGACAGGGTTCCTACGAGCAGTACTTC.

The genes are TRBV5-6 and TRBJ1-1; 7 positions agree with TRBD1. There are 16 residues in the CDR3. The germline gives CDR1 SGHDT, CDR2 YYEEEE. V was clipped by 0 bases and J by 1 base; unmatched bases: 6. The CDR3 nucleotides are TGTGCCAGCAGCTTGGGGACAGGTAGTGGGAACACTGAAGCTTTCTTT. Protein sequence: CASSLGTGSGNTEAFF.

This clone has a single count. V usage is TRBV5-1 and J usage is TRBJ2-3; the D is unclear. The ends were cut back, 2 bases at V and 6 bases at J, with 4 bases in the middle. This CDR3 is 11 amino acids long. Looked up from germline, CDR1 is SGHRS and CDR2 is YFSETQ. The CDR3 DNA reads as TGCGCCAGCAGCTTCGGGGATACGCAGTATTTT. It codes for CASSFGDTQYF.